The sequence of this T cell receptor beta chain was determined in a study of T cells in Graves' hyperthyroidism and ophthalmopathy (dated by TCRdb to about 2019). Background on the whole study: Peripheral blood was sampled at the time of initial diagnosis, prior to any treatment. To identify distinguishing TCR V-J signatures, a discovery cohort of some 99 patients was used, comprising under 45 with Graves' ophthalmopathy and around 60 with stable Graves' hyperthyroidism. Prospective prediction of ophthalmopathy was tested in an independent validation cohort consisting of roughly 20 hyperthyroidism patients and 15 or so patients who later progressed to ophthalmopathy. The 75 to 100 discovery patients were randomly split 7:3 into training and test sets. The study also compared thyroid tissue and blood T-cell repertoires from several Graves' hyperthyroidism patients. After blood sampling, hyperthyroidism patients were treated with methimazole at a starting dose of 30 mg daily, and ophthalmopathy patients were treated with high-dose intravenous methylprednisolone. According to the paper, TCR Vbeta CDR3 sequencing was carried out on 135 peripheral blood samples, which came from more than 40 ophthalmopathy, around 74 hyperthyroidism and about 17 progressor patients. General conclusions and limits of the study: Sample size was not statistically predetermined, and blinding of investigators to group allocation was not performed. A model built on a 13 V-J signature distinguished ophthalmopathy from stable hyperthyroidism, reaching 87.88% sensitivity and 81% to 83% specificity in cross-validation and 80%/75% in testing. Most expanded thyroid clonotypes (frequency above 0.001) were also detected in blood, suggesting blood repertoires may reflect thyroid immune responses. In validation, the model predicted progression to ophthalmopathy with 60% to 71% sensitivity and 72% to 85% specificity, a median of about 6.7 months before onset.

The hyperthyroidism patients were between 18 and 65 years old and newly diagnosed, with a disease duration of less than 2 months. Any patient with an uncontrolled infection, another autoimmune disease, pregnancy or lactation was excluded. Diagnoses were based on clinical symptoms, serum thyroxine and TRAb, thyroid ultrasound and orbital computed tomography. Blood from progressor patients was drawn when they were first diagnosed with hyperthyroidism, before any ophthalmopathy symptoms appeared. PBMCs were isolated from 10 ml of fresh peripheral blood by Ficoll-Paque density gradient centrifugation. Progressor patients were defined as those initially diagnosed with Graves' hyperthyroidism in whom ophthalmopathy developed during follow-up. Trizol reagent was used to extract total RNA, and RNA quality was then checked on an Agilent 2100 Bioanalyzer. CDR1 and CDR2 (SGHNT, YENEEA) derive from the germline V gene. From cysteine to phenylalanine, the CDR3 is 14 amino acids long. The DNA shown is the 42-base CDR3, in frame from base 1. Cut back by 5 bases and 4 bases, the V and J ends lie 14 bases apart.

Many counts were recorded for this clonotype. Its cognate antigen has yet to be identified. Base quality data are lacking; no much larger clone is found one base away. TCR beta CDR3 regions were amplified from RNA transcripts. For the first round of RT-PCR on the TCR CDR3, the HTBI primer set was used together with the Qiagen OneStep RT-PCR kit. Libraries were constructed in a second round of multiplex PCR, after which size selection and purification were carried out. The libraries were sequenced on an Illumina HiSeq2000 using paired-end 100 bp reads. For the original study's pipeline: SOAPnuke was used to process the raw data, removing reads that contained adapters or uncalled bases, had a mean Phred below 15, or lacked an exact match to the constant primer or identifier. High-quality paired reads were merged with COPE v1.2.5, and unique nucleotide sequences were defined as clonotypes. MiTCR v1.1 was used to align clonotypes to the IMGT TRBV, TRBD and TRBJ reference segments. The analysis was restricted to V-J combinations with a frequency above 0.0001, which together covered roughly 99% of the repertoires. The TCS score was defined as the ratio of F50 (clonal expansion) to E x V (chaos), calculated using BLOSUM62-based TCRdist between CDR3 peptides within each V-J. Welch's t-statistics and random forest reduced roughly 500 V-J features to 10 to 15, which were used in a naive Bayes classifier (R e1071). TCRdb reanalyzed the raw reads on its own, using fastp at Q25 for trimming and MiXCR for clone calling, and kept in-frame beta chains. Rows with one shared CDR3 protein collapse into an entry with the most common genes and DNA. The V and J calls were not made by the authors but by TCRdb's processing. This sample holds almost 600,000 distinct CDR3 sequences; approximately 15% were observed only once. The ten largest clones add up to 5% to 7% of the sample.

What was sequenced was blood. The rearrangement joined TRBV11-3 to TRBJ2-5, and perhaps TRBD1 as D gene, on 6 matching bases. The receptor was derived from a woman between 25 and 40 years old with Graves' hyperthyroidism that later progressed to Graves' ophthalmopathy. The CDR3 protein is CASSPAGEVETQYF. The sequenced DNA is TGTGCCAGCAGCCCCGCAGGGGAAGTAGAGACCCAGTACTTC.